The clone carrying this T cell receptor (beta chain) was recorded only once. The antigen is unknown. Clones were sequenced by immunoSEQ multiplex PCR, and TCRdb holds only the in-frame ones, with some missing. This table has 50,000 or so clones, approximately 92% appearing once. This sample is part of a study of OX40 agonist ivuxolimab in advanced cancers. CDR3 length: 15 residues. The junction had 3 bases not matched to a gene; V was cut back by 3 bases and J by 3 bases. Germline V gives CDR1 SEHNR, CDR2 FQNEAQ (reference sequence). Study results and limitations: With doses of 0.1-3.0 mg/kg, partial responders showed among the lowest clonal expansion. The study found that CD8+ T cells averaged more expanded clones than CD4+.

The sample consisted of CD4+ or CD8+ T cells sorted from blood, taken in a trial of the OX40 agonist ivuxolimab. The V call is TRBV7-9, the J call TRBJ2-1, with 9 nucleotides matching TRBD1. The clonotype was recovered from an adult with an advanced solid tumor such as melanoma, head and neck, liver or kidney cancer. DNA of the CDR3: TGTGCCAGCAGCTTGGGACAGGGTATCTACAATGAGCAGTTCTTC. Its protein is CASSLGQGIYNEQFF.